What follows are 24 T cell receptor beta chains derived from one specimen sequenced in a study of CD8 T cells in ankylosing spondylitis. TCRdb reanalysed the 5' RACE reads using MiXCR and keeps one entry per CDR3 protein. Of about 240,000 distinct CDR3 sequences in the sample, roughly a tenth were seen once. Specimen: blood, either unsorted or a sorted T cell fraction (not recorded which). The receptors were sampled from a male donor with ankylosing spondylitis or in good health (not recorded which).

This clonotype came up many times. The CDR3 sequence is CASSVDFLSANSPLHF. Here the CDR3 DNA reads TGTGCCAGCAGCGTAGACTTCTTGTCAGCCAATTCACCCCTCCACTTT. The V gene is TRBV9, the J gene TRBJ1-6; no definite D call. Germline V gene lookup returns CDR1 SGDLS and CDR2 YYNGEE. The V and J ends lost 0 bases and 7 bases respectively, with 14 bases between them. The CDR3 length is 16 residues.

Ten or more counts support this clonotype. J is TRBJ1-6 and V is TRBV10-3, with no clear D. Germline CDR1 reads ENHRY; CDR2 reads SYGVKD. V lost 10 bases to trimming and J lost 8 bases, with 18 bases between them. This CDR3 has 14 amino acids. In DNA, the CDR3 is TGTGCCACCTCCCCCCAGAGGGAAGATTCACCCCTCCACTTT. The encoded protein is CATSPQREDSPLHF.

This clonotype was observed at least ten times. CDR3 amino acids: CASSLGTRRTEEQFF. In DNA form, the CDR3 reads TGTGCCAGCAGCCTAGGGACTAGGAGGACGGAGGAGCAGTTCTTC. This rearrangement joins TRBV7-2 to TRBJ2-1; 8 bases are shared with TRBD2. The trim removed 5 bases at V and 10 bases at J, leaving 13 bases unmatched. The germline V gene has CDR1 SGHTA and CDR2 FQGNSA. The CDR3 sequence is 15 residues long.

This clonotype occurred a few times. The J gene is TRBJ2-7, the V gene TRBV7-3; 11 bases line up with TRBD1. With 1 base clipped from V and 2 bases from J, the junction kept 4 bases outside the gene matches. CDR3 length: 16 residues. The germline V gene encodes CDR1 SGHTA and CDR2 FQGTGA. The CDR3 here is CASSLMGQGGPYEQYF. DNA for the CDR3: TGTGCCAGCAGCTTAATGGGACAGGGGGGGCCCTACGAGCAGTACTTC.

There are a few counts of this clonotype. V and J are TRBV7-3 and TRBJ1-1, with D tentatively TRBD1 (6 bases). The CDR3 has 15 residues. Germline V gives CDR1 SGHTA, CDR2 FQGTGA. Trimming removed 4 bases at V and 3 bases at J, with 15 bases between. CDR3 in DNA: TGTGCCAGCAGCTCCATACAGGGTGGCGACACTGAAGCTTTCTTT. As protein: CASSSIQGGDTEAFF. The full variable domain, with the rest looked up from reference TRBV7-3 and TRBJ1-1, is GAGVSQTPSNKVTEKGKYVELRCDPISGHTALYWYRQSLGQGPEFLIYFQGTGAADDSGLPNDRFFAVRPEGSVSTLKIQRTERGDSAVYLCASSSIQGGDTEAFFGQGTRLTVV.

In this sample, this clonotype turned up many times. The V and J genes are TRBV12-3 or TRBV12-4 and TRBJ2-1, with 10 bases that match TRBD2. Unmatched junction bases numbered 4, after V lost 6 bases and J lost 2 bases. The CDR3 runs 15 residues. In DNA form, the CDR3 reads TGTGCCAGCAGCTATAGCGGGAGGCCCTACAATGAGCAGTTCTTC. Amino acid sequence: CASSYSGRPYNEQFF.

There are many counts of this clonotype. The V and J genes are TRBV7-3 and TRBJ2-1, with D maybe TRBD2 (6 bases). The CDR3 length is 13 residues. Trimming cost V 4 bases and J 5 bases, with 9 bases left between them. Germline CDR1 reads SGHTA; CDR2 reads FQGTGA. This CDR3 reads CASSSGLHNEQFF. The DNA for the CDR3 is TGTGCCAGCAGCTCGGGACTCCACAATGAGCAGTTCTTC.

This clonotype was seen at least ten times. The chain carries TRBV5-6 and TRBJ2-1; TRBD1 matches at 8 bases. V dropped 4 bases and J dropped 4; count of bases not matched to a gene: 7. The germline gives CDR1 SGHDT, CDR2 YYEEEE. The CDR3 spans 15 residues. CDR3 residues: CASSHDRGHYNEQFF. CDR3 coding DNA: TGTGCCAGCAGCCACGACAGGGGCCATTACAATGAGCAGTTCTTC.

The table lists this clonotype with a few counts. The genes are TRBV12-3 or TRBV12-4 and TRBJ2-5; D gene uncertain. CDR3 length equals 14 residues. Trimming took 4 bases from V and 2 from J, leaving 11 bases between them. CDR3 region: CASSWAAIQETQYF. In nucleotides, the CDR3 is TGTGCCAGCAGTTGGGCAGCTATTCAAGAGACCCAGTACTTC.

This clonotype has a count of ten or more. V is TRBV6-5 and J is TRBJ2-1; 7 nucleotides align to TRBD1. V shed 4 bases and J 2 bases; nucleotides not matched to a gene: 5. This CDR3 is built from 15 residues. The germline CDR1 and CDR2 sequences are MNHEY and SVGAGI. As DNA, the CDR3 is TGTGCCAGCAGTTTTCAGGGGGACGCCTACAATGAGCAGTTCTTC. Its protein product is CASSFQGDAYNEQFF.

This clonotype occurred many times. V and J are TRBV20-1 and TRBJ1-3; D is unresolved. Trimming pared 3 bases from V and 0 bases from J, leaving 9 bases between. CDR3 length equals 14 residues. Germline V CDR1 and CDR2: DFQATT, SNEGSKA (reference sequence). The CDR3, as DNA: TGCAGTGCTAGCGAATTCCGCTCTGGAAACACCATATATTTT. The encoded protein is CSASEFRSGNTIYF.

This clonotype was recorded at least ten times. The chain carries TRBV11-2 and TRBJ1-3; TRBD1 might be the D (5 bases). From germline, CDR1 is SGHAT and CDR2 FQNNGV. The CDR3 contains 16 residues. V shed 4 bases and J shed 4 bases, with 17 bases lying between them. In DNA, the CDR3 is TGTGCCAGCAGCTCCGACCGGGGGATTATCGGAAACACCATATATTTT. Translated: CASSSDRGIIGNTIYF.

The CDR3 loop is CASSAPRDRSTDTQYF. CDR3 DNA sequence: TGTGCCAGCAGCGCTCCCAGGGATCGTAGCACAGATACGCAGTATTTT. This rearrangement joins TRBV7-8 to TRBJ2-3; TRBD1 is a possible D gene (5 bases). CDR1 is SGHVS and CDR2 is FQNEAQ in the germline V gene. The CDR3 loop spans 16 amino acids. Trimming removed 5 bases from V and 0 bases from J, with 15 bases in between.

The sample holds many counts of this clonotype. The V call is TRBV20-1, the J call TRBJ2-1; 8 positions agree with TRBD2. The germline V gene has CDR1 DFQATT and CDR2 SNEGSKA (reference sequence). This CDR3 has 15 amino acids. V lost 3 bases, J lost 3 bases, and 7 bases stayed unmatched. The CDR3 region is CSARDSGAIYNEQFF. The CDR3 DNA is TGCAGTGCTAGGGATAGCGGGGCCATCTACAATGAGCAGTTCTTC.

This clonotype was counted a few times. This sequence joins TRBV7-9 and TRBJ2-7; no firm D call. The CDR3 is made up of 12 amino acids. Trimming left V 4 bases short and J 4 bases short, with 8 bases between. Germline CDR1 reads SEHNR; CDR2 reads FQNEAQ (reference sequence). CDR3: CASSSLQYEQYF. DNA of the CDR3: TGTGCCAGCAGCTCCCTTCAGTACGAGCAGTACTTC.

This clonotype occurred many times. The chain recombines TRBV5-1 with TRBJ2-5; TRBD1 matches at 7 bases. J was trimmed by 4 bases and V by 7 bases; bases with no gene match: 7. Germline CDR1 reads SGHRS; CDR2 reads YFSETQ. This CDR3 is built from 13 residues. Written as DNA, the CDR3 is TGCGCCAGCCGACAGGGCGCCGGAGAGACCCAGTACTTC. This translates into CASRQGAGETQYF.

The V and J genes are TRBV2 and TRBJ1-1; 7 bases map to TRBD1. CDR1 SNHLY and CDR2 FYNNEI come from the germline V gene. CDR3 length: 16 residues. V lost 6 bases and J lost 0; bases outside the gene matches: 10. CDR3 loop: CASSDRQGTMNTEAFF. CDR3 bases: TGTGCCAGCAGCGACCGACAGGGTACCATGAACACTGAAGCTTTCTTT.

The sample holds many counts of this clonotype. This chain connects TRBV5-1 to TRBJ2-1; D call uncertain. Germline-derived CDR1 and CDR2 are SGHRS and YFSETQ. CDR3 size: 11 residues. Trimming took 4 bases from V and 9 from J, leaving 8 bases between them. Here the CDR3 reads CASSAVGEQFF. CDR3 DNA sequence: TGCGCCAGCAGCGCGGTAGGTGAGCAGTTCTTC. The entire variable domain, with the rest obtained from reference TRBV5-1 and TRBJ2-1, is as follows: KAGVTQTPRYLIKTRGQQVTLSCSPISGHRSVSWYQQTPGQGLQFLFEYFSETQRNKGNFPGRFSGRQFSNSRSEMNVSTLELGDSALYLCASSAVGEQFFGPGTRLTVL.

This clonotype was counted at least ten times. CDR3 residues: CSAGEGLAGPSSYNEQFF. In DNA form, the CDR3 reads TGCAGCGCCGGGGAAGGACTAGCGGGACCAAGCTCCTACAATGAGCAGTTCTTC. This chain links TRBV29-1 with TRBJ2-1; 12 positions agree with TRBD2. Germline trimming cut 7 bases from V and 0 bases from J; bases unmatched to any gene: 13. This CDR3 region has 18 residues. The germline gives CDR1 SQVTM, CDR2 ANQGSEA.

This clonotype was seen ten or more times. This sequence joins TRBV5-1 and TRBJ2-1, with TRBD1 as a possible D gene (6 bases). CDR1 and CDR2 from the germline V gene are SGHRS and YFSETQ. V gave up 2 bases and J gave up 6 bases, with 15 bases separating them. This CDR3 contains 15 residues. In nucleotides, the CDR3 is TGCGCCAGCAGCTTACAGGGATCAGCATTCAATGAGCAGTTCTTC. It is translated as CASSLQGSAFNEQFF.

Ten or more counts support this clonotype. The rearrangement links TRBV5-1 to TRBJ2-1; D call uncertain. Germline V gene lookup returns CDR1 SGHRS and CDR2 YFSETQ. Trimming shortened V by 0 bases and J by 5 bases, and 6 bases separated the two germline ends. This CDR3 comprises 13 residues. The CDR3 loop reads CASSLGADNEQFF. CDR3 coding DNA: TGCGCCAGCAGCTTGGGGGCGGACAATGAGCAGTTCTTC.

This clonotype was observed many times. The chain links TRBV6-1 to TRBJ1-1; TRBD1 matches 7 bases. The V and J ends lost 5 bases and 5 bases, in that order; junction bases with no gene match: 14. The CDR3 spans 16 residues. The germline V gene encodes CDR1 MNHNS and CDR2 SASEGT. CDR3 bases: TGTGCCAGCAGTCGGGTATTCGGGCAGGGGGGGACTGAAGCTTTCTTT. Translated, it gives CASSRVFGQGGTEAFF.

This rearrangement joins TRBV6-1 to TRBJ1-1, with TRBD1 matching over 8 bases. The CDR3 extends over 16 amino acids. Looked up from germline, CDR1 is MNHNS and CDR2 is SASEGT. With V trimmed by 6 bases and J by 1 base, 10 bases remained unmatched. The CDR3 region is CASRLQGAQSNTEAFF. Here the CDR3 DNA reads TGTGCCAGCAGACTTCAGGGGGCTCAATCGAACACTGAAGCTTTCTTT.

This clonotype was recorded many times. V gene TRBV5-5 combines with J gene TRBJ2-5; D unclear. The germline V gene has CDR1 SGHKS and CDR2 YYEKEE (reference sequence). Trimming took 0 bases from V and 2 from J, leaving 5 bases between them. This CDR3 is 13 amino acids long. This chain's CDR3 is CASSLGRQETQYF. CDR3 DNA sequence: TGTGCCAGCAGCTTGGGTAGGCAAGAGACCCAGTACTTC.